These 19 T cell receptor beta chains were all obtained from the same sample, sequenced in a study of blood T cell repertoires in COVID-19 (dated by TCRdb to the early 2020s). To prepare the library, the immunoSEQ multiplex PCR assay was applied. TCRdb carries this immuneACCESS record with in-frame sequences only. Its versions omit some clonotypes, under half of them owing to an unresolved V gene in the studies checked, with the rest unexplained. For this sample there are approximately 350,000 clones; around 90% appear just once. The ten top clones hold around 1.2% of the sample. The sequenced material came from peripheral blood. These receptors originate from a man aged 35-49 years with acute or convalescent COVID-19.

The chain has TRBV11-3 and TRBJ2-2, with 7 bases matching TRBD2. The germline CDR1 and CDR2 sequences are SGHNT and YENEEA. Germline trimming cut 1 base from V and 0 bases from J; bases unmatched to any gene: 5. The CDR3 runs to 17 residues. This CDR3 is CASSLGPGRANTGELFF. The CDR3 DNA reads TGTGCCAGCAGCTTAGGTCCGGGGAGGGCGAACACCGGGGAGCTGTTTTTT.

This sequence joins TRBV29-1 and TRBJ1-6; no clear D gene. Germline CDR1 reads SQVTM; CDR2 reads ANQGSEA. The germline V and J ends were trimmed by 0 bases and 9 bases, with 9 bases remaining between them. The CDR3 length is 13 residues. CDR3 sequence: CSVEEPPGSPLHF. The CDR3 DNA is TGCAGCGTTGAAGAGCCGCCCGGTTCACCCCTCCACTTT.

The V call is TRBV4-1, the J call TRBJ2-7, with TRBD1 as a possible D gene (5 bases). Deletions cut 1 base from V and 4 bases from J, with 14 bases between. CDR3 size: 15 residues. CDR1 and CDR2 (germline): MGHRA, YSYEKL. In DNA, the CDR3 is TGCGCCAGCAGCCAAGTATTAAGGGGCAGGTACGAGCAGTACTTC. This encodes CASSQVLRGRYEQYF.

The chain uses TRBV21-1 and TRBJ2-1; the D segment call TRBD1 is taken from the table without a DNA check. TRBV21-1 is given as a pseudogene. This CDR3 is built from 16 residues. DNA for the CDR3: TGTGCCAGCAGCAAAGGATTGGAGGGACAGGCCAATGAGCAGTTCTTC. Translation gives CASSKGLEGQANEQFF.

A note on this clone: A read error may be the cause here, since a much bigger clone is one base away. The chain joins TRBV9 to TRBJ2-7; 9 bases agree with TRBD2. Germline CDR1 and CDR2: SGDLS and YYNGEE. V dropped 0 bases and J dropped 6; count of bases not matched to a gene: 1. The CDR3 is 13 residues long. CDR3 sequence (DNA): TGTGCCAGCAGCGTAGAGACTAGCGGCGAGCAGTACTTC. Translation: CASSVETSGEQYF.

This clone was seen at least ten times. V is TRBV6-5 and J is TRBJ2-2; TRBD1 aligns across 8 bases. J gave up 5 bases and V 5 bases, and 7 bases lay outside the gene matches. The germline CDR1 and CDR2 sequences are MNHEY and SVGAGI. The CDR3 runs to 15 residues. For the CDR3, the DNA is TGTGCCAGCAGTCCCAGGACAGGGTGGACCGGGGAGCTGTTTTTT. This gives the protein CASSPRTGWTGELFF.

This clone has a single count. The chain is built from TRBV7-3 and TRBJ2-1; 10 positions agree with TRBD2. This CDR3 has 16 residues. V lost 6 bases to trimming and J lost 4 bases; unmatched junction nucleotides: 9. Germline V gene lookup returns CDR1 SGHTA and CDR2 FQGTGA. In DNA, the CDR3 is TGTGCCAGCAGGTCTAGCGGGGGTGGCGCTTACAATGAGCAGTTCTTC. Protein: CASRSSGGGAYNEQFF.

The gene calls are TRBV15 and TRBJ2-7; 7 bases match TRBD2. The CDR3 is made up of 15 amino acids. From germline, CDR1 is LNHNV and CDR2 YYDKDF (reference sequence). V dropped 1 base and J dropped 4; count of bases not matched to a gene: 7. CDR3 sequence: CATSRVMGGSYEQYF. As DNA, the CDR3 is TGTGCCACCAGCAGAGTCATGGGGGGGAGTTACGAGCAGTACTTC. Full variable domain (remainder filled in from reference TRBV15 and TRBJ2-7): DAMVIQNPRYQVTQFGKPVTLSCSQTLNHNVMYWYQQKSSQAPKLLFHYYDKDFNNEADTPDNFQSRRPNTSFCFLDIRSPGLGDTAMYLCATSRVMGGSYEQYFGPGTRLTVT.

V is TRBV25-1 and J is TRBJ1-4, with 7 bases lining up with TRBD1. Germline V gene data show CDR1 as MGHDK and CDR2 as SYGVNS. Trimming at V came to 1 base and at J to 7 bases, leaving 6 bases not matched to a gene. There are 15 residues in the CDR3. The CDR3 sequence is CASSEWGRGSEKLFF. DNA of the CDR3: TGTGCCAGCAGTGAATGGGGCAGGGGGTCTGAAAAACTGTTTTTT.

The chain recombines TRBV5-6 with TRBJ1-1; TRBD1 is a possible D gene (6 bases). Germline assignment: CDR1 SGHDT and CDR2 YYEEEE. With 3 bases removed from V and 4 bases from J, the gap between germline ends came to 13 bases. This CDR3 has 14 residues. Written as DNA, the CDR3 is TGTGCCAGCAGCTGGATGACAGGTCTCACTGAAGCTTTCTTT. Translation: CASSWMTGLTEAFF.

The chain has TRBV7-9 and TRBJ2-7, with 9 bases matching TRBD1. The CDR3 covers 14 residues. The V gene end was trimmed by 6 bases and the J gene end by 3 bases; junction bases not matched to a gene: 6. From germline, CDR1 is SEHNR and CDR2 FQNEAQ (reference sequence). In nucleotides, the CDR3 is TGTGCCAGCAGGCCATCGGGACAGGGCTACGAGCAGTACTTC. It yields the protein CASRPSGQGYEQYF.

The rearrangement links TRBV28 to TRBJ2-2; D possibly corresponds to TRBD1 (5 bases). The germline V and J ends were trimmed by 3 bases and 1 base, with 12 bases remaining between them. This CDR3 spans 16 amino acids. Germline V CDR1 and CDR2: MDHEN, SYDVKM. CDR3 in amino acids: CASSLGQAENTGELFF. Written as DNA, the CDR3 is TGTGCCAGCAGTTTGGGGCAGGCCGAGAACACCGGGGAGCTGTTTTTT. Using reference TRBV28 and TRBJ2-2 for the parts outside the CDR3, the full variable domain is DVKVTQSSRYLVKRTGEKVFLECVQDMDHENMFWYRQDPGLGLRLIYFSYDVKMKEKGDIPEGYSVSREKKERFSLILESASTNQTSMYLCASSLGQAENTGELFFGEGSRLTVL.

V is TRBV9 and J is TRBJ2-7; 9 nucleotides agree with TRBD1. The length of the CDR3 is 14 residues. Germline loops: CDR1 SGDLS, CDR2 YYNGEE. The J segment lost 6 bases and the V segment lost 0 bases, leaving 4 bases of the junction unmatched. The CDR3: CASSVGGGQGEQYF. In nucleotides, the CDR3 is TGTGCCAGCAGCGTAGGAGGGGGACAGGGCGAGCAGTACTTC.

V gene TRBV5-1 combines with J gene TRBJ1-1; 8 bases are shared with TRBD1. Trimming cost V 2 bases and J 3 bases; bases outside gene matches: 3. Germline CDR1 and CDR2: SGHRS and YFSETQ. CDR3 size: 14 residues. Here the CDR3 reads CASSFDRGYTEAFF. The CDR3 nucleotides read TGCGCCAGCAGCTTCGACAGGGGCTACACTGAAGCTTTCTTT.

Here the CDR3 DNA reads TGTGCCAGCAGCCCTCCCCGGAACACCGGGGAGCTGTTTTTT. It translates to CASSPPRNTGELFF. The gene calls are TRBV6-6 and TRBJ2-2; D unresolved. Germline assignment: CDR1 MNHNY and CDR2 SVGAGI (reference sequence). The CDR3 extends over 14 amino acids. V gave up 6 bases and J gave up 1 base, with 9 bases separating them.

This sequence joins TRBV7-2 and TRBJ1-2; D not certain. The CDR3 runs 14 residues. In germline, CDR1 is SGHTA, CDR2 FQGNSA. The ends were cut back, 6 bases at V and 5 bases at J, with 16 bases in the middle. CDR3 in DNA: TGTGCCAGCAGAGATTCGAGGGCGGGGTATGGCTACACCTTC. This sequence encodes CASRDSRAGYGYTF.

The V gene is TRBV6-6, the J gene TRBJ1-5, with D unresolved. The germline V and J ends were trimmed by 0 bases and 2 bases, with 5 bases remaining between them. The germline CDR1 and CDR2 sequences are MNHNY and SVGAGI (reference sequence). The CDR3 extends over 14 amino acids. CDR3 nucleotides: TGTGCCAGCAGTTACTCGGTAGGCAATCAGCCCCAGCATTTT. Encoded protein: CASSYSVGNQPQHF.

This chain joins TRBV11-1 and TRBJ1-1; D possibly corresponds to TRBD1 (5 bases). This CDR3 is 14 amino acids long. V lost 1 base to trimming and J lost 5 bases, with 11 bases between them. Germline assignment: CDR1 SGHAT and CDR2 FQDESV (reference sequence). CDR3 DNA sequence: TGTGCCAGCAGCTTAGGGCAGGGAGGGACTGAAGCTTTCTTT. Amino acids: CASSLGQGGTEAFF.

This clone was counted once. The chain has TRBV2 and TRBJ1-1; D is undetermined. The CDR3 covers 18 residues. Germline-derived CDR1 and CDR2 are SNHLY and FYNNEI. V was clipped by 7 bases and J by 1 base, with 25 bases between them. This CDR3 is CASISSRVLSLTNTEAFF. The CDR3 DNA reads TGTGCCAGCATTTCCTCCCGGGTTCTAAGTCTCACGAACACTGAAGCTTTCTTT.